This section outlines one T cell receptor (beta chain) sequence together with its context. Its antigen is unidentified. Until they underwent thyroid surgery, no patient had received any treatment. The entry originates in a study of metastatic and nonmetastatic thyroid tumors. Study-wide findings and caveats: TCR beta diversity was reportedly significantly higher in malignant thyroid tumors than benign nodules, in blood and tumor.

V lost 6 bases, J lost 6 bases, and 5 bases stayed unmatched. The CDR3 sequence is 14 residues long. CDR1 is SGHAT and CDR2 is FQNNGV in the germline V gene. TCRdb re-called the PCR reads via MiXCR. Seen here are 40,000 or so clones, roughly 26% observed once, and the top ten hold around 10%. The source is a female donor with papillary thyroid cancer or a benign thyroid nodule (not recorded which). Some clones in this sample may be carry-over from other donors' samples. Sequencing used blood. The genes are TRBV11-2 and TRBJ2-2; 9 bases agree with TRBD1. This CDR3 is CASRIGTGPGELFF. The DNA of the CDR3 is TGTGCCAGCAGAATAGGGACAGGGCCCGGGGAGCTGTTTTTT.